The source of this T cell receptor beta chain is a study of blood T cell repertoires in COVID-19 (dated by TCRdb to 2019 to 2021). Describing the broader study: Samples from collaborators originated in the United States, Italy and Spain and spanned both the acute and convalescent phases of COVID-19. The prospective study material was composed of cDNA or gDNA derived from T cells, B-cell-depleted T cells, or PBMCs. Subjects who had been exposed to COVID-19, were actively infected with it, or had recovered from it provided the deeply sampled blood TCRbeta repertoires that made up the dataset. The repertoires were released in a freely available public database meant as a resource for research on the immune response to SARS-CoV-2. Samples came from the ongoing ImmuneRACE study (first 160 participants) plus 1,254 subjects from 6 global collaborators. The sample metadata nearly always contained a de-identified subject ID, COVID-19 status, age in years and sex. Where available, HLA class I and class II types were taken from metadata supplied by the sample provider and were not determined by assay-based typing. Paper-wide results and their limitations: The amount of clinical and demographic metadata varied by source and participant and was provided uncurated.

Another Seattle source contributed samples from volunteer blood donors who had recovered from COVID-19. The collaborating institutions used their own protocols to collect whole blood in K2EDTA tubes. For TCRbeta analysis, collaborators shipped samples as frozen whole blood, isolated PBMCs, or DNA extracted from either of those sample types. CDR1 SGHTA and CDR2 FQGTGA are derived from the germline V gene. Its CDR3 holds 17 amino acids, cysteine through phenylalanine. Left in the record is the CDR3 DNA by itself, 51 bases read in frame from the first base. Trimming removed 1 base from V and 7 bases from J, leaving 19 bases between the germline ends. TCRbeta CDR3 regions were amplified from genomic DNA using the immunoSEQ Assay, a bias-controlled multiplex PCR. The authors' analysis ran thus. Within the assay, amplification of reference gene primers was used to estimate how many nucleated cells each sample contained. To quantify the absolute abundance of each unique TCRbeta CDR3 rearrangement, sequence reads were collapsed and filtered. For each sample, productive Simpson clonality was calculated by taking the square root of Simpson's diversity index across productive rearrangements. TCRdb took this table from immuneACCESS and kept in-frame rearrangements with V and J called. Such tables lack part of the clones; where checked against another copy, unresolved V genes explain under half of the gap, and the rest is unexplained. V and J calls and clone size are copied from that table; D and trimming were computed from the DNA. This sample has 200,000 to 250,000 clones in its table, and nearly 90% of those were observed once. The leading ten clones occupy approximately 12% of the sample.

Worth noting for this clone: Its recognized antigen is unknown. No per-base quality is available; no much larger clone lies one base away.

The chain is assembled from TRBV7-3 and TRBJ2-2; a tentative D call is TRBD1 (6 bases match). This sequence originates from a woman younger than 30 who had recovered from COVID-19. Sample: peripheral blood. The CDR3 amino acid sequence is: CASSLMELRTADGELFF. The sequence in DNA is TGTGCCAGCAGCTTAATGGAATTGAGGACAGCGGACGGGGAGCTGTTTTTT. Full variable domain (CDR3 extended with the reference TRBV7-3 and TRBJ2-2 proteins): GAGVSQTPSNKVTEKGKYVELRCDPISGHTALYWYRQSLGQGPEFLIYFQGTGAADDSGLPNDRFFAVRPEGSVSTLKIQRTERGDSAVYLCASSLMELRTADGELFFGEGSRLTVL.